The rows below give T cell receptor beta chains drawn from one sample of a study of blood T cell repertoires in COVID-19. TCRdb keeps only in-frame clones here, not all; method: immunoSEQ multiplex PCR. Among approximately 130,000 clones listed, 60% to 85% were seen once. What was sequenced was peripheral blood. The source of these receptors is an elderly man with acute or convalescent COVID-19. Each CDR3 is given with its conserved first and last residue. D genes are given only for firm matches. Only part of the rows carry a size: once, few, many, or a class if the clone is expanded.

D	size	V	J	CDR3	DNA
-	-	TRBV11-2	TRBJ2-1	CASSLEWAPSLDEQFF	TGTGCCAGCAGCTTAGAGTGGGCACCTAGCTTGGATGAGCAGTTCTTC
TRBD1	-	TRBV3-1/TRBV3-2	TRBJ2-2	CASSQLTGVGGELFF	TGTGCCAGCAGCCAACTTACAGGGGTGGGCGGGGAGCTGTTTTTT
TRBD2	few	TRBV7-2	TRBJ2-1	CASSPAMSGGGYNEQFF	TGTGCCAGCAGCCCCGCGATGAGCGGGGGAGGGTACAATGAGCAGTTCTTC
-	-	TRBV28	TRBJ1-4	CASSLSRGAREKLFF	TGTGCCAGCAGTTTATCGCGGGGGGCGCGTGAAAAACTGTTTTTT
-	-	TRBV7-3	TRBJ2-3	CASSPTKSDTQYF	TGTGCCAGCAGCCCGACTAAGTCGGATACGCAGTATTTT
-	-	TRBV6-5	TRBJ2-3	CASTDTASTDTQYF	TGTGCCAGCACCGATACAGCTTCCACAGATACGCAGTATTTT
TRBD1	-	TRBV28	TRBJ2-2	CASSRLGQVNTGELFF	TGTGCCAGCAGCCGTCTGGGACAGGTGAACACCGGGGAGCTGTTTTTT
-	many	TRBV7-2	TRBJ1-2	CASSVSVGNSYTF	TGTGCCAGCAGCGTTTCGGTGGGCAACAGCTACACCTTC
TRBD1	-	TRBV19	TRBJ2-7	CASSLGQGVYEQYF	TGTGCCAGTAGTCTGGGACAGGGGGTCTACGAGCAGTACTTC
-	few	TRBV19	TRBJ1-1	CASSLHGGITEAFF	TGTGCCAGTAGTTTACATGGGGGGATCACTGAAGCTTTCTTT
TRBD1	-	TRBV2	TRBJ1-3	CANSYGGTGPRNTIYF	TGTGCCAACTCCTATGGGGGGACAGGGCCGCGAAACACCATATATTTT
-	-	TRBV2	TRBJ2-7	CAILNPRDAYYEQYF	TGTGCCATCCTCAATCCGCGGGACGCGTACTACGAGCAGTACTTC
-	-	TRBV6-6	TRBJ1-3	CASTKNVRGSGNTIYF	TGTGCCAGCACCAAAAACGTAAGGGGCTCTGGAAACACCATATATTTT
-	-	TRBV30	TRBJ2-2	CAWSRPPGWTGELFF	TGTGCCTGGAGCAGGCCTCCAGGGTGGACCGGGGAGCTGTTTTTT
-	-	TRBV19	TRBJ1-2	CASSIRQGGGYTF	TGTGCCAGTAGTATACGTCAGGGAGGAGGCTACACCTTC
TRBD2	-	TRBV27	TRBJ2-1	CASSLRRGGGNEQFF	TGTGCCAGCAGTTTACGGCGGGGGGGCGGAAATGAGCAGTTCTTC
-	-	TRBV6-2/TRBV6-3	TRBJ2-3	CASSYSLTGGTDTQYF	TGTGCCAGCAGTTACTCATTGACGGGGGGCACAGATACGCAGTATTTT
-	few	TRBV4-2	TRBJ1-6	CASSQEVPGSPLHF	TGTGCCAGCAGCCAAGAGGTTCCGGGATCACCCCTCCACTTT
TRBD2	once	TRBV4-1	TRBJ2-1	CASSQPGGASWNEQFF	TGCGCCAGCAGCCAACCCGGGGGGGCCTCTTGGAATGAGCAGTTCTTC
TRBD1	-	TRBV5-1	TRBJ1-1	CASSLNRDRDAFF	TGCGCCAGCAGCTTAAACCGGGACAGGGATGCTTTCTTT
TRBD1	-	TRBV6-6	TRBJ2-7	CASRLWGTGDFYEQYF	TGTGCCAGCAGACTCTGGGGGACAGGGGATTTCTACGAGCAGTACTTC
-	many	TRBV2	TRBJ1-5	CASRQFNQPQHF	TGTGCCTCAAGACAGTTCAATCAGCCCCAGCATTTT
-	-	TRBV7-9	TRBJ2-5	CASSFDIQTQYF	TGTGCCAGCAGCTTCGACATTCAGACCCAGTACTTC
TRBD2	-	TRBV2	TRBJ2-1	CASSASGGAFYNEQFF	TGTGCCAGCAGCGCTAGCGGGGGGGCCTTCTACAATGAGCAGTTCTTC
-	-	TRBV5-6	TRBJ2-5	CASSLRRKETQYF	TGTGCCAGCAGCTTGCGCAGAAAAGAGACCCAGTACTTC
-	-	TRBV5-8	TRBJ2-3	CASSLAWGFSTDTQYF	TGTGCCAGCAGCTTGGCCTGGGGCTTCAGCACAGATACGCAGTATTTT
TRBD2	few	TRBV7-2	TRBJ2-2	CASSLAMGGTTGELFF	TGTGCCAGCAGCTTAGCGATGGGGGGGACCACCGGGGAGCTGTTTTTT